One sample yielded the 15 T cell receptor beta chains listed below, sequenced in a study of Ad26.COV2.S vaccination and SARS-CoV-2 variants. The table came from immunoSEQ multiplex PCR; TCRdb's copy has only in-frame clones and leaves some out. The table lists about 450,000 clones, 89% of them singletons. This sample's treatment: about 20 received Ad26.COV2.S at low or high dose, single or two shots; five or six received placebo; per-sample allocation not given. The samples were gathered on day 63 after the first injection of vaccine or placebo. The input for sequencing was peripheral blood, taken in a trial of Ad26.COV2.S vaccine versus placebo. These TCRs come from a person aged 18 to 59 who received the Ad26.COV2.S COVID-19 vaccine or a placebo.

The CDR3 spells CASSLWRLGTNYGYTF. The CDR3 region has the DNA TGTGCCAGCAGCCTATGGAGGTTAGGGACTAACTATGGCTACACCTTC. The chain employs TRBV28 and TRBJ1-2; D unresolved. Germline V gene sequence: CDR1 MDHEN, CDR2 SYDVKM. The CDR3 has 16 amino acids. V lost 6 bases to trimming and J lost 0 bases, with 17 bases between them.

The chain employs TRBV18 and TRBJ1-2; D unresolved. The CDR3 length is 11 residues. Germline-derived CDR1 and CDR2 are KGHSH and LQKENI. V lost 6 bases and J lost 0, with 2 bases in between. CDR3 nucleotide sequence: TGTGCCAGCTCGTCTAACTATGGCTACACCTTC. Residues: CASSSNYGYTF.

The chain recombines TRBV6-2 or TRBV6-3 with TRBJ2-2, with 7 nucleotides matching TRBD1. Germline lookup yields CDR1 MNHEY and CDR2 SVGEGT. V trimming: 2 bases; J trimming: 1 base; junction bases outside the gene matches: 7. The CDR3 totals 17 residues. For the CDR3, the DNA is TGTGCCAGCAGTTACCGTAGGGGGCCTGGGAACACCGGGGAGCTGTTTTTT. This translates into CASSYRRGPGNTGELFF.

The gene calls are TRBV6-2 or TRBV6-3 and TRBJ2-7, with D perhaps TRBD1 (6 bases). This CDR3 has 14 amino acids. V lost 2 bases to trimming and J lost 9 bases, with 17 bases between them. From germline, CDR1 is MNHEY and CDR2 SVGEGT. The CDR3 region is CASSYETGSGGQYV. DNA of the CDR3: TGTGCCAGCAGTTACGAAACAGGGTCCGGCGGGCAGTACGTC.

The J gene is TRBJ1-4, the V gene TRBV7-2; D call uncertain. The CDR3 totals 15 residues. The V and J ends lost 6 bases and 4 bases respectively, with 15 bases between them. CDR1 is SGHTA, CDR2 FQGNSA, per germline. The CDR3, as DNA: TGTGCCAGCAGTTTCAGAGCGGGGTTTAATGAAAAACTGTTTTTT. It translates to CASSFRAGFNEKLFF.

The rearrangement links TRBV6-5 to TRBJ2-1; a possible D gene is TRBD1 (5 bases). The CDR3 spans 15 residues. CDR1 is MNHEY, CDR2 SVGAGI, per germline. The V end was cut by 8 bases, the J end by 0 bases, with 14 bases between. The CDR3 sequence: CASRMTVYSYNEQFF. CDR3 nucleotide sequence: TGTGCCAGCCGAATGACAGTCTACTCCTACAATGAGCAGTTCTTC.

The CDR3 sequence: CASSLVGGGYEQYF. The CDR3 nucleotides are TGTGCCAGCAGTTTGGTGGGCGGGGGGTACGAGCAGTACTTC. The rearrangement uses TRBV28 and TRBJ2-7; 8 positions agree with TRBD2. The CDR3 sequence is 14 residues long. Germline V gene data show CDR1 as MDHEN and CDR2 as SYDVKM. V shed 3 bases, J shed 4 bases, and the junction held 5 bases outside the gene matches.

The V gene is TRBV18, the J gene TRBJ1-2; D call uncertain. CDR1 is KGHSH and CDR2 is LQKENI in the germline V gene. The V end lost 0 bases, the J end lost 5 bases, and 16 bases lay between the germline ends. The CDR3 spans 16 residues. The CDR3, as DNA: TGTGCCAGCTCACCACCGGAAGGAACAGTTATTTATGGCTACACCTTC. It translates to CASSPPEGTVIYGYTF.

The chain employs TRBV28 and TRBJ1-1; D may be TRBD1 (6 bases). V lost 3 bases to trimming and J lost 0 bases, with 11 bases between them. CDR1 is MDHEN and CDR2 is SYDVKM in the germline V gene. CDR3 length: 15 amino acids. The CDR3 loop reads CASSFPDSMNTEAFF. The CDR3 region has the DNA TGTGCCAGCAGTTTCCCGGACAGCATGAACACTGAAGCTTTCTTT.

The chain links TRBV4-2 to TRBJ1-2; 7 positions agree with TRBD1. Losses at the gene ends were 1 base for V and 3 bases for J; bases not matched to a gene: 11. This CDR3 has 17 amino acids. The germline CDR1 and CDR2 sequences are LGHNA and YNFKEQ. The chain's CDR3 is CASSQVSIEGADYGYTF. CDR3 sequence (DNA): TGTGCCAGCAGCCAAGTTTCTATTGAGGGGGCGGACTATGGCTACACCTTC.

This sequence joins TRBV30 and TRBJ1-2; no firm D call. This CDR3 contains 12 residues. Trimming took 4 bases from V and 6 from J, leaving 12 bases between them. Germline assignment: CDR1 GTSNPN and CDR2 SVGIG (reference sequence). CDR3 residues: CAWTPGGHGYTF. CDR3 bases: TGTGCCTGGACCCCGGGAGGGCATGGCTACACCTTC.

The J gene is TRBJ2-7, the V gene TRBV28; 9 bases fit TRBD1. Germline trimming cut 3 bases from V and 7 bases from J; bases unmatched to any gene: 10. Germline CDR1 is MDHEN and CDR2 is SYDVKM. The length of the CDR3 is 15 residues. The CDR3 region has the DNA TGTGCCAGCAGTTTCGGCGGGACAGGGCTACTAGAGCAGTACTTC. Protein product: CASSFGGTGLLEQYF.

Notes on this clone: In the same sample, other DNA sequences code for this CDR3. The CDR3 sequence is CASSLGLGSTDTQYF. CDR3 DNA: TGTGCCAGCAGCTTGGGGCTCGGTAGCACAGATACGCAGTATTTT. The V gene is TRBV5-6, the J gene TRBJ2-3; D is unclear. Germline assignment: CDR1 SGHDT and CDR2 YYEEEE. V gave up 0 bases and J gave up 0 bases, with 8 bases separating them. This CDR3 has 15 amino acids.

This clone was counted once. This chain connects TRBV29-1 to TRBJ1-5; D is perhaps TRBD1 (5 bases). This CDR3 comprises 13 residues. Germline loops: CDR1 SQVTM, CDR2 ANQGSEA. V was cut by 6 bases and J by 2 bases, with 11 bases left in between. In DNA, the CDR3 is TGCAGCGTCCAGGGCTATCGCAATCAGCCCCAGCATTTT. Protein product: CSVQGYRNQPQHF.

The rearrangement uses TRBV19 and TRBJ1-5; D is unresolved. The germline V gene has CDR1 LNHDA and CDR2 SQIVND (reference sequence). CDR3 length: 16 amino acids. Trimming took off 3 bases at V and 1 base at J, with 13 bases between the two ends. CDR3 bases: TGTGCCAGTAGTATTATAGTGGGGTCGAGCAATCAGCCCCAGCATTTT. Amino acid sequence: CASSIIVGSSNQPQHF.